Below, 24 T cell receptor beta chains from the same sample are listed, as sequenced in a study of post-analysis software for immune sequencing data. Unique molecular identifiers were built into the TCR beta cDNA libraries. TCRdb used MiXCR to reprocess the PCR reads, holding one entry per CDR3 protein. The profile shows hundreds of thousands of distinct CDR3 sequences, 25% to 30% of them singletons. The study, taken as a whole, reports: Patients showed TRBV5-6, TRBV5-1 and TRBV20-1 among four to six TRBV segments more frequent than in controls.

Their recognized antigens are unknown. The sequenced sample was blood. These receptors all stem from a girl between 5 and 17 years old with multiple sclerosis.

This clonotype was detected only a few times. The chain uses TRBV12-3 or TRBV12-4 and TRBJ2-1; TRBD1 matches at 8 bases. The V and J ends lost 3 bases and 7 bases, in that order; junction bases with no gene match: 8. The CDR3 loop spans 15 amino acids. CDR3: CASSFVGRGRNEQFF. CDR3 DNA sequence: TGTGCCAGCAGTTTTGTGGGCAGGGGGCGGAATGAGCAGTTCTTC.

The chain uses TRBV7-2 and TRBJ2-3; D is ambiguous. CDR1 and CDR2 from the germline V gene are SGHTA and FQGNSA. V lost 0 bases and J 1 base, leaving 8 bases between the germline ends. The CDR3 covers 15 residues. The CDR3 is CASSLAALGTDTQYF. DNA for the CDR3: TGTGCCAGCAGCTTAGCGGCCCTCGGCACAGATACGCAGTATTTT.

This clonotype was seen more than once but under ten times. The rearrangement links TRBV7-9 to TRBJ1-5; D not certain. Per the germline V gene, CDR1 is SEHNR and CDR2 is FQNEAQ (reference sequence). The CDR3 is 14 residues long. V was cut by 2 bases and J by 3 bases, with 8 bases left in between. The CDR3 region has the DNA TGTGCCAGCAGCTTACAAGGCTACAATCAGCCCCAGCATTTT. It translates to CASSLQGYNQPQHF.

The gene calls are TRBV5-6 and TRBJ2-2, with D unresolved. Trimming pared 0 bases from V and 4 bases from J, leaving 10 bases between. Germline CDR1 and CDR2: SGHDT and YYEEEE. The CDR3 totals 15 residues. CDR3 nucleotide sequence: TGTGCCAGCAGCTTGGGAGTAAAACCCACCGGGGAGCTGTTTTTT. Its protein is CASSLGVKPTGELFF.

In this sample, this clonotype turned up a few times. The chain recombines TRBV29-1 with TRBJ2-1; TRBD1 agrees at 7 bases. CDR1 and CDR2 from the germline V gene are SQVTM and ANQGSEA. The CDR3 runs 13 residues. Written as DNA, the CDR3 is TGCAGGGTGACAGGGTCGCGACCCAATGAGCAGTTCTTC. Its translation is CRVTGSRPNEQFF.

This clonotype turned up a few times. J is TRBJ2-3 and V is TRBV20-1; D ambiguous. CDR1 and CDR2 (germline): DFQATT, SNEGSKA (reference sequence). The CDR3 is made up of 14 amino acids. Trimming removed 0 bases from V and 6 bases from J, with 13 bases in between. The CDR3 nucleotides read TGCAGTGCTAGAGATTTTCCCCCCCTGGATACGCAGTATTTT. Translation gives CSARDFPPLDTQYF.

The rearrangement uses TRBV7-9 and TRBJ1-1, with a tentative D call TRBD1 (6 bases). The CDR3 extends over 16 amino acids. Trimming took off 5 bases at V and 5 bases at J, with 21 bases between the two ends. The germline V gene has CDR1 SEHNR and CDR2 FQNEAQ (reference sequence). The CDR3 nucleotides are TGTGCCAGCAGCCCGAGAAGGGACATCAGCGGGACTGAAGCTTTCTTT. Amino acid sequence: CASSPRRDISGTEAFF.

V is TRBV29-1 and J is TRBJ2-5, with D tentatively TRBD1 (6 bases). The ends were cut back, 2 bases at V and 11 bases at J, with 18 bases in the middle. Per the germline V gene, CDR1 is SQVTM and CDR2 is ANQGSEA. The CDR3 spans 13 residues. The CDR3 spells CSVESRQGNEQYF. CDR3 DNA sequence: TGCAGCGTTGAATCCAGGCAGGGGAATGAGCAGTACTTC. The full variable domain, completed using reference TRBV29-1 and TRBJ2-5, is SAVISQKPSRDICQRGTSLTIQCQVDSQVTMMFWYRQQPGQSLTLIATANQGSEATYESGFVIDKFPISRPNLTFSTLTVSNMSPEDSSIYLCSVESRQGNEQYFGPGTRLLVL.

This clonotype was detected ten times or more. CDR3 in amino acids: CASSPDPRVDTQYF. DNA for the CDR3: TGTGCCAGCAGCCCGGATCCGCGGGTAGATACGCAGTATTTT. The chain is built from TRBV7-2 and TRBJ2-3, with D maybe TRBD2 (5 bases). The CDR3 runs 14 residues. Germline assignment: CDR1 SGHTA and CDR2 FQGNSA. Trimming took off 5 bases at V and 5 bases at J, with 14 bases between the two ends.

This clonotype was counted a few times. J is TRBJ2-5 and V is TRBV20-1; TRBD2 matches 11 bases. V lost 0 bases, J lost 2 bases, and 14 bases stayed unmatched. The CDR3 extends over 19 amino acids. CDR1 is DFQATT, CDR2 SNEGSKA, per germline (reference sequence). The DNA for the CDR3 is TGCAGTGCTAGAGATGTCGGGCTAGCGGGAGGTATTGGGCAAGAGACCCAGTACTTC. This translates into CSARDVGLAGGIGQETQYF.

This clonotype was counted a single time. This rearrangement joins TRBV6-5 to TRBJ1-1; a weak D match, TRBD1 (6 bases). In germline, CDR1 is MNHEY, CDR2 SVGAGI. V dropped 2 bases and J dropped 1 base, with 11 bases sitting between them. The CDR3 totals 15 residues. The CDR3 sequence is CASSYDTGTNTEAFF. The CDR3 DNA reads TGTGCCAGCAGTTACGATACAGGGACGAACACTGAAGCTTTCTTT.

The chain is built from TRBV3-1 and TRBJ2-3, with unresolved D. Germline values: CDR1 LGHDT, CDR2 YNNKEL (reference sequence). The V end was cut by 1 base, the J end by 8 bases, with 7 bases between. This CDR3 has 12 residues. CDR3 in amino acids: CASSQGSFTQYF. CDR3 bases: TGTGCCAGCAGCCAAGGCAGTTTTACGCAGTATTTT.

In regard to this clonotype: One junction end does not reproduce the germline sequence, and a read error may be involved. The V gene is TRBV4-1, the J gene TRBJ2-3; D is ambiguous. The CDR3 consists of 15 residues. Germline lookup yields CDR1 MGHRA and CDR2 YSYEKL. The CDR3 loop reads CASSQEHGSTDMQYF. CDR3 nucleotides: TGCGCCAGCAGCCAAGAGCACGGTAGCACAGATATGCAGTATTTT.

The V gene is TRBV12-3 or TRBV12-4, the J gene TRBJ2-7; 9 bases are a match to TRBD1. The tail of the sequence fits TRBJ2-5 better, so the J call may be wrong. The CDR3 sequence is 15 residues long. CDR3 sequence: CASQNPGQGGETQYF. The CDR3 DNA reads TGTGCCAGCCAAAACCCGGGACAGGGTGGTGAGACCCAGTACTTC.

This clonotype was picked up a small number of times. Since a much larger clone is just one base distant, this may be a read error. J is TRBJ2-7 and V is TRBV28; 14 bases align to TRBD2. Germline assignment: CDR1 MDHEN and CDR2 SYDVKM. V dropped 5 bases and J dropped 0; count of bases not matched to a gene: 0. The CDR3 covers 15 residues. CDR3 DNA sequence: TGTGCCAGCAGTGGGACTAGCGGGAGCTCCTACGAGCAGTACTTC. Protein: CASSGTSGSSYEQYF.

The chain combines TRBV14 with TRBJ1-2; D call uncertain. The CDR3 runs to 15 residues. Germline CDR1 and CDR2: SGHDN and FVKESK. The V gene lost 4 bases and the J gene lost 7 bases, with 19 bases spanning the gap. The DNA of the CDR3 is TGTGCCAGCAGCCGAATAGATCTGACTGAGGGTGGCTACACCTTC. As protein: CASSRIDLTEGGYTF.

In this sample, this clonotype turned up a few times. This chain links TRBV5-6 with TRBJ2-3, with D possibly TRBD1 on 6 matching bases. Trimming pared 6 bases from V and 8 bases from J, leaving 28 bases between. The CDR3 is 17 residues long. Germline loops: CDR1 SGHDT, CDR2 YYEEEE. CDR3 in amino acids: CASNTLVGAQGFGTQYF. The CDR3 DNA reads as TGTGCCAGCAACACTCTTGTGGGGGCACAGGGTTTTGGTACGCAGTATTTT. Full variable domain (missing parts from reference TRBV5-6 and TRBJ2-3): DAGVTQSPTHLIKTRGQQVTLRCSPKSGHDTVSWYQQALGQGPQFIFQYYEEEERQRGNFPDRFSGHQFPNYSSELNVNALLLGDSALYLCASNTLVGAQGFGTQYFGPGTRLTVL.

The rearrangement uses TRBV18 and TRBJ2-1; the D call may be TRBD1 or TRBD2 (6 bases each). Trimming removed 6 bases from V and 0 bases from J, with 15 bases in between. The germline gives CDR1 KGHSH, CDR2 LQKENI. CDR3 length: 16 amino acids. The CDR3, as DNA: TGTGCCAGCTCGCCAAGGGGGGCGACCTCCTACAATGAGCAGTTCTTC. Its translation is CASSPRGATSYNEQFF.

The chain employs TRBV7-9 and TRBJ2-5, with D hard to call. The CDR3 contains 15 residues. Trimming stripped 2 bases from V and 5 bases from J, with 15 bases between. Germline V gene lookup returns CDR1 SEHNR and CDR2 FQNEAQ (reference sequence). As DNA, the CDR3 is TGTGCCAGCAGCTTAAGTCGGATGCCGGCGGAGACCCAGTACTTC. Its protein product is CASSLSRMPAETQYF.

This clonotype was picked up a small number of times. The chain carries TRBV5-6 and TRBJ2-5; D is possibly TRBD2 (6 bases). Between the trimmed V and J ends, which lost 6 bases and 5 bases, there was a span of 17 bases. This CDR3 has 14 amino acids. Looked up from germline, CDR1 is SGHDT and CDR2 is YYEEEE. The CDR3 DNA sequence: TGTGCCAGCACCCGAACGGGAGCATGGGAGACCCAGTACTTC. It codes for CASTRTGAWETQYF.

This chain connects TRBV18 to TRBJ2-3; D is tentatively TRBD1 or TRBD2 (5 bases each). From germline, CDR1 is KGHSH and CDR2 LQKENI. V was clipped by 0 bases and J by 0 bases, with 10 bases between them. The CDR3 extends over 16 amino acids. CDR3 region: CASSPPGTASTDTQYF. CDR3 DNA: TGTGCCAGCTCACCACCGGGGACGGCGAGCACAGATACGCAGTATTTT.

This clonotype appeared once. The rearrangement links TRBV28 to TRBJ2-7, with D possibly being TRBD1 or TRBD2 (5 bases each). This CDR3 has 16 residues. Trimming took 3 bases from V and 0 from J, leaving 15 bases between them. Germline CDR1 reads MDHEN; CDR2 reads SYDVKM. In DNA form, the CDR3 reads TGTGCCAGCAGTTTTCCGTTGGGGACCGTCTCCTACGAGCAGTACTTC. Translation: CASSFPLGTVSYEQYF. The full variable domain, its missing parts supplied by reference TRBV28 and TRBJ2-7, is DVKVTQSSRYLVKRTGEKVFLECVQDMDHENMFWYRQDPGLGLRLIYFSYDVKMKEKGDIPEGYSVSREKKERFSLILESASTNQTSMYLCASSFPLGTVSYEQYFGPGTRLTVT.

This clonotype was seen more than once but under ten times. The chain recombines TRBV27 with TRBJ1-1, with TRBD1 matching 9 bases. CDR3 size: 14 residues. Trimming cost V 2 bases and J 8 bases; bases outside gene matches: 6. The V gene's germline CDR1 is MNHEY and CDR2 SMNVEV (reference sequence). CDR3: CASSLRQGEPEAFF. Written as DNA, the CDR3 is TGTGCCAGCAGTTTACGACAGGGGGAACCAGAAGCTTTCTTT.

This clonotype occurred a few times. V gene TRBV28 combines with J gene TRBJ2-7; TRBD2 matches at 13 bases. J lost 5 bases, V lost 8 bases, and 6 bases had no gene match. Germline assignment: CDR1 MDHEN and CDR2 SYDVKM. The CDR3 has 14 amino acids. The CDR3 region is CASGLAGAVHEQYF. DNA for the CDR3: TGTGCCAGCGGACTAGCGGGAGCCGTCCACGAGCAGTACTTC.